Below are 11 T cell receptor beta chains sequenced from a single sample in a study of cytomegalovirus exposure and HLA in healthy donors. Vbeta (60) and Jbeta (13) primers were used in the PCR. Produced via immunoSEQ multiplex PCR; TCRdb's table is partial and in-frame only. The data hold fewer than 200,000 clones, with roughly four fifths observed a single time. Sequences were obtained from PBMCs. These receptor sequences come from a man aged 45-65 years in good health and CMV-seronegative.

The V and J genes are TRBV11-2 and TRBJ1-3; TRBD1 might be the D (5 bases). CDR1 SGHAT and CDR2 FQNNGV come from the germline V gene. This CDR3 spans 18 amino acids. V was pared by 4 bases and J by 3 bases, with 22 bases between. For the CDR3, the DNA is TGTGCCAGCAGCTCAAGTCCCAAAAGGGGAGGAGGTGGAAACACCATATATTTT. As protein: CASSSSPKRGGGGNTIYF.

This chain uses TRBV4-1 with TRBJ1-1, with TRBD1 identical over 7 bases. V lost 7 bases, J lost 5 bases, and 4 bases stayed unmatched. This CDR3 has 12 amino acids. Germline CDR1 is MGHRA and CDR2 is YSYEKL. The DNA of the CDR3 is TGCGCCAGCATGGGACAGCGGACTGAAGCTTTCTTT. Its protein product is CASMGQRTEAFF.

This chain links TRBV28 with TRBJ1-5; tentatively, D is TRBD1 (5 bases). Germline CDR1 MDHEN, CDR2 SYDVKM. CDR3 length: 13 amino acids. V lost 10 bases to trimming and J lost 1 base, with 11 bases between them. The CDR3 spells CAMGGRSNQPQHF. The CDR3 bases are TGTGCCATGGGGGGTAGGAGCAATCAGCCCCAGCATTTT.

The V gene is TRBV7-2, the J gene TRBJ1-2, with 10 bases that match TRBD1. Germline assignment: CDR1 SGHTA and CDR2 FQGNSA. CDR3 length: 16 residues. The trim removed 5 bases at V and 7 bases at J, leaving 13 bases unmatched. The CDR3 loop is CASSPGTGVRLFGYTF. In DNA, the CDR3 is TGTGCCAGCAGCCCTGGGACAGGGGTTAGGTTGTTTGGCTACACCTTC.

This clone has only a few counts. The chain carries TRBV5-1 and TRBJ1-5; D call uncertain. CDR3 length: 13 residues. Trimming took 0 bases from V and 7 from J, leaving 8 bases between them. Germline V gene sequence: CDR1 SGHRS, CDR2 YFSETQ. The DNA for the CDR3 is TGCGCCAGCAGCTTGGATCCCCAACAGCCCCAGCATTTT. It specifies CASSLDPQQPQHF.

Only one count was recorded for this clone. In nucleotides, the CDR3 is TGCGCCAGCAGCCAACAAGCGGGGAGCACAGATACGCAGTATTTT. This gives the protein CASSQQAGSTDTQYF. The V and J genes are TRBV4-1 and TRBJ2-3; 7 bases align to TRBD2. The CDR3 has 15 residues. Germline lookup yields CDR1 MGHRA and CDR2 YSYEKL. The V gene end was trimmed by 2 bases and the J gene end by 0 bases; junction bases not matched to a gene: 2.

The chain carries TRBV5-1 and TRBJ1-5; TRBD1 might be the D (6 bases). Trimming removed 0 bases at V and 7 bases at J, with 20 bases between. Germline assignment: CDR1 SGHRS and CDR2 YFSETQ. The CDR3 runs 17 residues. The CDR3 reads CASSLEARGTRGQPQHF. DNA of the CDR3: TGCGCCAGCAGCTTGGAGGCTAGGGGGACAAGGGGGCAGCCCCAGCATTTT.

The sample holds one count of this clone. The chain links TRBV29-1 to TRBJ1-2; D gene ambiguous. V was pared by 2 bases and J by 3 bases, with 10 bases between. CDR3 length: 13 residues. Per the germline V gene, CDR1 is SQVTM and CDR2 is ANQGSEA. The CDR3 here is CSVEIGPYYGYTF. DNA of the CDR3: TGCAGCGTTGAAATCGGTCCCTACTATGGCTACACCTTC. Supplemented by reference TRBV29-1 and TRBJ1-2, the full variable domain reads SAVISQKPSRDICQRGTSLTIQCQVDSQVTMMFWYRQQPGQSLTLIATANQGSEATYESGFVIDKFPISRPNLTFSTLTVSNMSPEDSSIYLCSVEIGPYYGYTFGSGTRLTVV.

The rearrangement links TRBV19 to TRBJ1-2; 7 nucleotides line up with TRBD1. CDR1 LNHDA and CDR2 SQIVND come from the germline V gene (reference sequence). There are 13 residues in the CDR3. The CDR3 DNA reads as TGTGCGGTCGCCAGGGGGTTAGGATATGGCTACACCTTC. Translating gives CAVARGLGYGYTF. Filled out from reference TRBV19 and TRBJ1-2, the complete variable domain reads DGGITQSPKYLFRKEGQNVTLSCEQNLNHDAMYWYRQDPGQGLRLIYYSQIVNDFQKGDIAEGYSVSREKKESFPLTVTSAQKNPTAFYLCAVARGLGYGYTFGSGTRLTVV.

V gene TRBV7-9 combines with J gene TRBJ2-1, with D possibly matching TRBD2 (6 bases). CDR3 length equals 16 residues. The V end lost 1 base, the J end lost 3 bases, and 13 bases lay between the germline ends. The germline V gene encodes CDR1 SEHNR and CDR2 FQNEAQ (reference sequence). CDR3: CASSLVGGAIYNEQFF. The CDR3 nucleotides are TGTGCCAGCAGCTTAGTCGGAGGGGCCATCTACAATGAGCAGTTCTTC.

V usage is TRBV4-1 and J usage is TRBJ2-7, with 8 bases identical to TRBD1. Germline trimming cut 5 bases from V and 6 bases from J; bases unmatched to any gene: 9. This CDR3 has 14 amino acids. Germline-derived CDR1 and CDR2 are MGHRA and YSYEKL. CDR3 amino acids: CASSSRTGRSEQYF. The CDR3 DNA follows: TGCGCCAGCAGCTCACGGACAGGGAGAAGCGAGCAGTACTTC.